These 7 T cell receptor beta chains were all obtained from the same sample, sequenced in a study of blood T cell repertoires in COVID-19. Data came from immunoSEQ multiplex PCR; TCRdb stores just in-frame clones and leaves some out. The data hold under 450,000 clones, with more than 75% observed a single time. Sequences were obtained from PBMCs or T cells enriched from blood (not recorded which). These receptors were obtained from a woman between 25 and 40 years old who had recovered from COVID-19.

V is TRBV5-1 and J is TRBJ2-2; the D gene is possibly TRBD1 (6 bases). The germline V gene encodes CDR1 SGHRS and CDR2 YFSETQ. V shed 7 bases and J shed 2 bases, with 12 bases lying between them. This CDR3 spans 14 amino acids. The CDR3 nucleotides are TGCGCCAGCGCGCCGGGACACAACACCGGGGAGCTGTTTTTT. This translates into CASAPGHNTGELFF.

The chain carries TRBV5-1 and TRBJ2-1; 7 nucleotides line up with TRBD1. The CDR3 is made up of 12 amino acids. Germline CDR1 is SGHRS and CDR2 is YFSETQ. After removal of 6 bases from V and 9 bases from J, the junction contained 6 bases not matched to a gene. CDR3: CASMEQGSEQFF. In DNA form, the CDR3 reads TGCGCCAGCATGGAACAGGGGAGTGAGCAGTTCTTC.

This CDR3 reads CASSSSPGQGGDEQFF. CDR3 nucleotides: TGTGCCAGCAGTTCTTCCCCGGGACAGGGTGGAGATGAGCAGTTCTTC. The chain links TRBV6-5 to TRBJ2-1, with TRBD1 matching over 9 bases. Germline V gene sequence: CDR1 MNHEY, CDR2 SVGAGI. The CDR3 is 16 residues long. Losses at the gene ends were 4 bases for V and 8 bases for J; bases not matched to a gene: 12.

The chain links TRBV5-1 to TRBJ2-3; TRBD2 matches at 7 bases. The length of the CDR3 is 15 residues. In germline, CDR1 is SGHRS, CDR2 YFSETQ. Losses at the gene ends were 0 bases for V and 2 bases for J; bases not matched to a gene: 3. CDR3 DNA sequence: TGCGCCAGCAGCTTGGAGGGAGGGATCACAGATACGCAGTATTTT. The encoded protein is CASSLEGGITDTQYF. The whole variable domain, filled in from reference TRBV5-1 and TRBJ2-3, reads KAGVTQTPRYLIKTRGQQVTLSCSPISGHRSVSWYQQTPGQGLQFLFEYFSETQRNKGNFPGRFSGRQFSNSRSEMNVSTLELGDSALYLCASSLEGGITDTQYFGPGTRLTVL.

The CDR3 loop is CASSLGAATEAFF. Here the CDR3 DNA reads TGTGCCAGCAGCTTAGGGGCCGCCACTGAAGCTTTCTTT. V and J are TRBV7-8 and TRBJ1-1; D is unclear. The CDR3 loop spans 13 amino acids. Per germline, CDR1 SGHVS and CDR2 FQNEAQ. Trimming took 1 base from V and 4 from J, leaving 7 bases between them.

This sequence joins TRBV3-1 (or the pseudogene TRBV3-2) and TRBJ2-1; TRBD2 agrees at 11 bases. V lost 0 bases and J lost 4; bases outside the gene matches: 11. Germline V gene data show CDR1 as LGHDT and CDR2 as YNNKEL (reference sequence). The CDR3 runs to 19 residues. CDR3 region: CASSQDPSLLAGVYNEQFF. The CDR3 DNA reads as TGTGCCAGCAGCCAAGATCCCTCCTTACTAGCGGGAGTATACAATGAGCAGTTCTTC.

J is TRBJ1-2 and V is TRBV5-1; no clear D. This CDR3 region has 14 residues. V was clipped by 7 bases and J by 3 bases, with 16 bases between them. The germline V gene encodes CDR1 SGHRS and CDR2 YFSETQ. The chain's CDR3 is CASVLSPGDYGYTF. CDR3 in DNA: TGCGCCAGCGTACTTTCCCCCGGGGACTATGGCTACACCTTC.